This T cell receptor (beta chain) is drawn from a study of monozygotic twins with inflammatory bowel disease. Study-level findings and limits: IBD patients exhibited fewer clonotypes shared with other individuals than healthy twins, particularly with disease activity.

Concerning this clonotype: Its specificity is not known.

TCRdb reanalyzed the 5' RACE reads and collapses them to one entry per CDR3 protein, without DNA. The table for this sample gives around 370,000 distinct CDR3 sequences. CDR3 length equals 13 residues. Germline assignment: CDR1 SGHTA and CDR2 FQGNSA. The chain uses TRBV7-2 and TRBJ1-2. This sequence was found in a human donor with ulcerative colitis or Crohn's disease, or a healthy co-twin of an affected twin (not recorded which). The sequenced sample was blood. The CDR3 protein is CASSLMSIEGYTF.